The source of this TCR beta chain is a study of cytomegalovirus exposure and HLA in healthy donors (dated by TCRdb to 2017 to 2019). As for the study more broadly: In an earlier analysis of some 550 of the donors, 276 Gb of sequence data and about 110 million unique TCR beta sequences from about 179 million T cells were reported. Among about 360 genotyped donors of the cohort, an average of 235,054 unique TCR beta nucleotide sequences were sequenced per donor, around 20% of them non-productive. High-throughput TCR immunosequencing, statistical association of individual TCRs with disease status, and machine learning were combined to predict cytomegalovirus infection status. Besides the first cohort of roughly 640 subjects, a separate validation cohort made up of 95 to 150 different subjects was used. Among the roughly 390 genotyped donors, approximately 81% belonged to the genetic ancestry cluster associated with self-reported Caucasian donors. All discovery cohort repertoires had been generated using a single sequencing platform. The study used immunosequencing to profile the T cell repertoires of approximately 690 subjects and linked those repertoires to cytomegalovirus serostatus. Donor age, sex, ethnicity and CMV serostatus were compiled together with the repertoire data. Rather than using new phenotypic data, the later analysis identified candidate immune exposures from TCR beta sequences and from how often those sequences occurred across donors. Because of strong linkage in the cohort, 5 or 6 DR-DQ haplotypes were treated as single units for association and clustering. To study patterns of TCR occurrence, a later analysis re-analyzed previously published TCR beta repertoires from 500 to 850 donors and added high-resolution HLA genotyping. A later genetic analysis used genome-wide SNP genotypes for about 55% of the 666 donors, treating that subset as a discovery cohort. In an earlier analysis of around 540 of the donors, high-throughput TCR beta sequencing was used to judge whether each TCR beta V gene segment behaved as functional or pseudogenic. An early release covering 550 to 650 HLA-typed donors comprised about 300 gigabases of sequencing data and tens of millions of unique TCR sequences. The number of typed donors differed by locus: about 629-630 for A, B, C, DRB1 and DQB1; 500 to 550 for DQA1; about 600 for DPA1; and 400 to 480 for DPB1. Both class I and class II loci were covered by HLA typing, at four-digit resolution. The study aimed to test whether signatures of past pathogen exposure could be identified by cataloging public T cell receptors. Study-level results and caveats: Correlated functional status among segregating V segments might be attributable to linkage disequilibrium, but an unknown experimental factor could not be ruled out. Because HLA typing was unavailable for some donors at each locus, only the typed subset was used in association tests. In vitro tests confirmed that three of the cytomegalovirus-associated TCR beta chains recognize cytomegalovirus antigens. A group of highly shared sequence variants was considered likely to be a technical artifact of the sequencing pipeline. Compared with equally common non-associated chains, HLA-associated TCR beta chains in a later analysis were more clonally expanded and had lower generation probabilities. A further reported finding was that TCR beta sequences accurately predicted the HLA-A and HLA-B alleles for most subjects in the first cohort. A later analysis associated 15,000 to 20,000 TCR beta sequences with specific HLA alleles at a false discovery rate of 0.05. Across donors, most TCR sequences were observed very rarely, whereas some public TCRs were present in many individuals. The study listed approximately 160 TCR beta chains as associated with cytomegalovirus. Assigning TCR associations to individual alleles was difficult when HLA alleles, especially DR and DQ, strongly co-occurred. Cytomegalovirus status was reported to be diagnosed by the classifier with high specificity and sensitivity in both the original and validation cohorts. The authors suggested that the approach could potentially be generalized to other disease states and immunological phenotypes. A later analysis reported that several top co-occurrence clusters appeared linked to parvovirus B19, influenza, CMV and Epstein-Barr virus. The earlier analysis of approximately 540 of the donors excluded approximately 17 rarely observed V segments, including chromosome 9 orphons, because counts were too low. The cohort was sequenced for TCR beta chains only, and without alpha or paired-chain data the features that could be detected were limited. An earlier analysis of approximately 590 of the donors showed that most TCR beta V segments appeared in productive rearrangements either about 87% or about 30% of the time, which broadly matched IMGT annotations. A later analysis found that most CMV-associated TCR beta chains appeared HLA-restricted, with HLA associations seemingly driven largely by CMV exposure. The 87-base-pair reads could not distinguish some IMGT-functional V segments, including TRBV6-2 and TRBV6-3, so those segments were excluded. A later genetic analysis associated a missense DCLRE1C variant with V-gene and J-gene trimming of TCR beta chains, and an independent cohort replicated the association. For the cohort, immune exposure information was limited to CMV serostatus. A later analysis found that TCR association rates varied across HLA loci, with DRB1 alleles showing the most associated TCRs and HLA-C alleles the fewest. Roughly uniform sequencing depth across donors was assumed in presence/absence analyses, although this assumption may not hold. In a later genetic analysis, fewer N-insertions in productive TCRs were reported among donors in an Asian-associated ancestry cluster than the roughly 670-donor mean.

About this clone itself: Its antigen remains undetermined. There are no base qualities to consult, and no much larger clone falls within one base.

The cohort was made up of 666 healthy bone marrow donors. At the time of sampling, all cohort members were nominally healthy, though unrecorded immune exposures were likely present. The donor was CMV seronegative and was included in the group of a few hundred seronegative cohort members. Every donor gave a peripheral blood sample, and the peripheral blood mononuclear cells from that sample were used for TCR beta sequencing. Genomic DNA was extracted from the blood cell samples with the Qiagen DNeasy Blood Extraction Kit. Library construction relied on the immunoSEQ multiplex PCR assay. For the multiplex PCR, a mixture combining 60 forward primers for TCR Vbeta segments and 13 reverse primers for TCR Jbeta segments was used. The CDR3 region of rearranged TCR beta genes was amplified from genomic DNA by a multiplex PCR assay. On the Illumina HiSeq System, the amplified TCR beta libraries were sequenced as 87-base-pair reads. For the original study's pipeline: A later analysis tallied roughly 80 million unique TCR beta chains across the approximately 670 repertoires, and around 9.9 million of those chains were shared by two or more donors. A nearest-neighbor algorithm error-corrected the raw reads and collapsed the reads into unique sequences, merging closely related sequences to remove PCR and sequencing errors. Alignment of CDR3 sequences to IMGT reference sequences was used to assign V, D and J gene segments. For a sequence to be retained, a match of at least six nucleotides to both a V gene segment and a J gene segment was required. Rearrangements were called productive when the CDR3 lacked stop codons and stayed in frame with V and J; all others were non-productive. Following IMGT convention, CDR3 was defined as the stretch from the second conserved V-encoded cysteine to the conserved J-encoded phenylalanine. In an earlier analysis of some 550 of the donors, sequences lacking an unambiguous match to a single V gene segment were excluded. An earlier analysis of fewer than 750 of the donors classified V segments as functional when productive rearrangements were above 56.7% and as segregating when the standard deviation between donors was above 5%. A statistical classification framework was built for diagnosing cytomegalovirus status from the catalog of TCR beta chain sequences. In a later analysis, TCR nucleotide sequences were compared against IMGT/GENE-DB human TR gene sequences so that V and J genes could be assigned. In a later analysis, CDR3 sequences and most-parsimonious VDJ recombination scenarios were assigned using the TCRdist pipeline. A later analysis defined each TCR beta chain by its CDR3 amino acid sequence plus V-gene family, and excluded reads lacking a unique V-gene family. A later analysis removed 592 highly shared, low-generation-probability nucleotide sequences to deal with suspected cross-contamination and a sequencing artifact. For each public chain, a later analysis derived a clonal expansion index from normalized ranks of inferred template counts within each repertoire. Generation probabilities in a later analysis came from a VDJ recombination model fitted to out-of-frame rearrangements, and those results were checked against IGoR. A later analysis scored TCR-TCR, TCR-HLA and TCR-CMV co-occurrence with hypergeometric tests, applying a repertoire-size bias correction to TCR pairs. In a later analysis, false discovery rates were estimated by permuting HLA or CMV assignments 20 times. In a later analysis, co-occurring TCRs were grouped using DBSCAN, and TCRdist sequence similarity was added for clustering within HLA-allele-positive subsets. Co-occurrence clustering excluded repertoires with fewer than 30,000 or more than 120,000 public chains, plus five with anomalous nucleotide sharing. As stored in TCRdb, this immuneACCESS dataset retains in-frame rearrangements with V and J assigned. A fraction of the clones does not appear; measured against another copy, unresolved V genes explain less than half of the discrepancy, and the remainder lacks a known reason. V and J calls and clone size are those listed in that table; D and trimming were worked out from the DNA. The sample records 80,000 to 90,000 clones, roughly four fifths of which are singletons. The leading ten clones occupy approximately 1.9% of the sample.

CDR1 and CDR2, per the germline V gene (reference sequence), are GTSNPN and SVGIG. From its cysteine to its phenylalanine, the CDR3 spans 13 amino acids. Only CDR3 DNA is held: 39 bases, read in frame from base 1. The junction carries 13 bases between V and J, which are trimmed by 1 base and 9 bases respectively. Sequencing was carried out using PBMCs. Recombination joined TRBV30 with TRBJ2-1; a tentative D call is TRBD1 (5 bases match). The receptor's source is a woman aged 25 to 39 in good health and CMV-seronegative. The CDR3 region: CAWSGVQRGEQFF. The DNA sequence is TGTGCCTGGAGTGGGGTCCAAAGGGGTGAGCAGTTCTTC.